These 25 T cell receptor beta chains originate from one sample sequenced in a study of blood T cell repertoires in COVID-19 (dated by TCRdb to 2020 to 2021). Library creation used the immunoSEQ multiplex PCR assay. Held by TCRdb, this immuneACCESS table contains in-frame sequences only and omits some clones. Under half of the omission traces to an unresolved V gene where checked; the cause of the rest is unknown. This sample comprises more than 85,000 clones, roughly 89% of them detected only once. The top ten clones comprise more than 3% of the sample. Sequencing was performed on peripheral blood. The receptors originated from a woman aged 65 to 85 with acute or convalescent COVID-19.

This chain connects TRBV28 to TRBJ2-7; D is uncertain. Trimming pared 4 bases from V and 6 bases from J, leaving 16 bases between. The CDR3 has 14 amino acids. Germline V gives CDR1 MDHEN, CDR2 SYDVKM. CDR3 DNA sequence: TGTGCCAGCAGTTCTTCCTCCCCTGTCGGCGAGCAGTACTTC. This encodes CASSSSSPVGEQYF.

The chain combines TRBV25-1 with TRBJ2-1; 7 bases map to TRBD1. From germline, CDR1 is MGHDK and CDR2 SYGVNS. There are 15 residues in the CDR3. J lost 7 bases, V lost 3 bases, and 9 bases had no gene match. CDR3 nucleotides: TGTGCCAGCAGTGATCGAGGGGGCAGGGCGAATGAGCAGTTCTTC. It codes for CASSDRGGRANEQFF.

The gene calls are TRBV6-1 and TRBJ2-1; TRBD2 aligns across 8 bases. This CDR3 has 17 amino acids. Germline lookup yields CDR1 MNHNS and CDR2 SASEGT. V trimming: 4 bases; J trimming: 0 bases; junction bases outside the gene matches: 8. DNA for the CDR3: TGTGCCAGCAGTGCTGGGTCCGGGAGGGGCTCCTACAATGAGCAGTTCTTC. Its protein product is CASSAGSGRGSYNEQFF.

The chain carries TRBV3-1 (or the pseudogene TRBV3-2) and TRBJ2-1, with 7 nucleotides matching TRBD2. The germline V gene has CDR1 LGHDT and CDR2 YNNKEL (reference sequence). This CDR3 has 14 residues. With V trimmed by 1 base and J by 8 bases, 5 bases remained unmatched. In nucleotides, the CDR3 is TGTGCCAGCAGCCAAGGGACTAGTGTATATGAGCAGTTCTTC. This translates into CASSQGTSVYEQFF.

This rearrangement joins TRBV3-1 (or the pseudogene TRBV3-2) to TRBJ1-1; maybe TRBD1 (5 bases). The CDR3 extends over 14 amino acids. CDR1 is LGHDT and CDR2 is YNNKEL in the germline V gene (reference sequence). Trimming took 0 bases from V and 2 from J, leaving 7 bases between them. In nucleotides, the CDR3 is TGTGCCAGCAGCCAAGAGGGGACTAACACTGAAGCTTTCTTT. This codes for CASSQEGTNTEAFF.

This chain connects TRBV14 to TRBJ1-2; no definite D call. The CDR3 contains 15 residues. Trimming stripped 0 bases from V and 9 bases from J, with 17 bases between. CDR1 SGHDN and CDR2 FVKESK come from the germline V gene. CDR3 sequence: CASSQDPTGVRSYTF. DNA for the CDR3: TGTGCCAGCAGCCAAGATCCTACCGGGGTTAGGAGCTACACCTTC.

The gene calls are TRBV29-1 and TRBJ1-2, with a possible D match to TRBD1 (5 bases). The CDR3 spans 14 residues. Germline V gene sequence: CDR1 SQVTM, CDR2 ANQGSEA. V was shortened by 0 bases and J by 5 bases, with 13 bases between the two germline ends. CDR3 residues: CSVEDLGGVYGYTF. CDR3 in DNA: TGCAGCGTTGAAGATCTGGGGGGGGTTTATGGCTACACCTTC.

This clone appeared once. The DNA for the CDR3 is TGTGCCAGCGCGACTAGCGGGAGTTACGAGCAGTACTTC. Translated: CASATSGSYEQYF. This chain uses TRBV28 with TRBJ2-7, with 12 bases aligning to TRBD2. V gave up 8 bases and J gave up 4 bases; unmatched junction bases: 3. The CDR3 covers 13 residues. CDR1 is MDHEN and CDR2 is SYDVKM in the germline V gene.

The chain has TRBV3-1 (or the pseudogene TRBV3-2) and TRBJ2-4, with 9 bases lining up with TRBD1. V trimming: 4 bases; J trimming: 2 bases; junction bases outside the gene matches: 9. The germline CDR1 and CDR2 sequences are LGHDT and YNNKEL (reference sequence). This CDR3 has 17 residues. CDR3 sequence reads: CASSRSQGAVPKNIQYF. In DNA, the CDR3 is TGTGCCAGCAGCCGATCACAGGGGGCTGTACCCAAAAACATTCAGTACTTC.

V and J are TRBV7-2 and TRBJ2-2; D is unclear. The germline V gene encodes CDR1 SGHTA and CDR2 FQGNSA. V was cut by 1 base and J by 0 bases, with 6 bases left in between. This CDR3 has 15 amino acids. The CDR3: CASSLDYTNTGELFF. The CDR3 nucleotides read TGTGCCAGCAGCTTAGACTATACGAACACCGGGGAGCTGTTTTTT.

The J gene is TRBJ2-7, the V gene TRBV30; possible D gene TRBD2, 6 bases. CDR1 and CDR2 (germline): GTSNPN, SVGIG (reference sequence). There are 15 residues in the CDR3. Deletions cut 8 bases from V and 6 bases from J, with 26 bases between. The CDR3 loop is CAGGLAWGGPSEQYF. CDR3 coding DNA: TGTGCCGGTGGTCTAGCTTGGGGAGGACCCTCCGAGCAGTACTTC.

The genes are TRBV7-2 and TRBJ1-5, with D possibly TRBD1 on 5 matching bases. The germline V gene has CDR1 SGHTA and CDR2 FQGNSA. CDR3 length: 13 residues. V was cut by 5 bases and J by 5 bases, with 10 bases left in between. Here the CDR3 DNA reads TGTGCCAGCAGCAAGAACAGGTATCAGCCCCAGCATTTT. This codes for CASSKNRYQPQHF. Drawing the rest from reference TRBV7-2 and TRBJ1-5, the complete variable domain is GAGVSQSPSNKVTEKGKDVELRCDPISGHTALYWYRQSLGQGLEFLIYFQGNSAPDKSGLPSDRFSAERTGGSVSTLTIQRTQQEDSAVYLCASSKNRYQPQHFGDGTRLSIL.

The chain joins TRBV29-1 to TRBJ2-1, with a weak D call TRBD2 (6 bases). With 3 bases removed from V and 0 bases from J, the gap between germline ends came to 9 bases. Germline V CDR1 and CDR2: SQVTM, ANQGSEA. The CDR3 length is 14 residues. CDR3 sequence (DNA): TGCAGCGTTGACGGAGGGAGCTCCTACAATGAGCAGTTCTTC. Translation gives CSVDGGSSYNEQFF.

The V call is TRBV5-1, the J call TRBJ2-3; the D gene is possibly TRBD1 (7 bases). CDR1 and CDR2 from the germline V gene are SGHRS and YFSETQ. V was clipped by 7 bases and J by 4 bases, with 19 bases between them. The CDR3 contains 15 residues. CDR3 nucleotides: TGCGCCAGCCTCCCAGGGGGAGGTTCGGCAGATACGCAGTATTTT. Protein sequence: CASLPGGGSADTQYF.

The V and J genes are TRBV28 and TRBJ1-1; D possibly corresponds to TRBD1 (6 bases). Germline lookup yields CDR1 MDHEN and CDR2 SYDVKM. The CDR3 spans 12 residues. V lost 5 bases and J 7 bases, leaving 11 bases between the germline ends. CDR3 coding DNA: TGTGCCAGCAGTCCAGGGGTCCTTGAAGCTTTCTTT. Its translation: CASSPGVLEAFF.

This sequence joins TRBV3-1 (or the pseudogene TRBV3-2) and TRBJ2-3, with 10 bases aligning to TRBD2. The ends lost 0 bases at V and 4 bases at J; junction bases unmatched: 10. Germline V gene data show CDR1 as LGHDT and CDR2 as YNNKEL (reference sequence). This CDR3 is built from 18 residues. The CDR3 here is CASSQDRLAGGPADTQYF. The CDR3 region has the DNA TGTGCCAGCAGCCAAGATCGGTTAGCGGGGGGCCCCGCAGATACGCAGTATTTT.

CDR3 sequence reads: CASSPTNRASGKETQYF. The CDR3 bases are TGCGCCAGCAGCCCTACCAACAGGGCCTCAGGGAAAGAGACCCAGTACTTC. This chain connects TRBV4-1 to TRBJ2-5; D is perhaps TRBD1 (6 bases). The CDR3 consists of 17 residues. The V end was cut by 4 bases, the J end by 3 bases, with 21 bases between. Germline V gene sequence: CDR1 MGHRA, CDR2 YSYEKL.

V and J are TRBV2 and TRBJ1-2, with TRBD1 identical over 8 bases. The ends lost 7 bases at V and 2 bases at J; junction bases unmatched: 9. Germline V gene lookup returns CDR1 SNHLY and CDR2 FYNNEI. This CDR3 contains 15 residues. As DNA, the CDR3 is TGTGCCAGCACCGGTGCTGGACAGGGAAACTATGGCTACACCTTC. It is translated as CASTGAGQGNYGYTF.

This clone has only one observation. The J gene is TRBJ2-2, the V gene TRBV6-4; D is possibly TRBD2 (6 bases). V was clipped by 3 bases and J by 0 bases, with 8 bases between them. Germline V lookup: CDR1 MRHNA, CDR2 SNTAGT. The CDR3 sequence is 15 residues long. Here the CDR3 DNA reads TGTGCCAGCAGTGAGGGACTTTCGAACACCGGGGAGCTGTTTTTT. Encoded protein: CASSEGLSNTGELFF.

The gene calls are TRBV7-9 and TRBJ2-3; 7 bases line up with TRBD2. The CDR3 runs to 13 residues. Germline assignment: CDR1 SEHNR and CDR2 FQNEAQ (reference sequence). V lost 5 bases, J lost 3 bases, and 2 bases stayed unmatched. The CDR3 DNA reads as TGTGCCAGCAGCCAGGGAGGGACAGATACGCAGTATTTT. Translating gives CASSQGGTDTQYF.

The J gene is TRBJ1-3, the V gene TRBV29-1; D uncertain. This CDR3 spans 12 amino acids. V was pared by 5 bases and J by 0 bases, with 5 bases between. CDR1 is SQVTM and CDR2 is ANQGSEA in the germline V gene. The CDR3 nucleotides are TGCAGCGTTCTGTTCTCTGGAAACACCATATATTTT. Translating gives CSVLFSGNTIYF.

V usage is TRBV5-1 and J usage is TRBJ1-5; D unresolved. The ends were cut back, 0 bases at V and 5 bases at J, with 9 bases in the middle. Per the germline V gene, CDR1 is SGHRS and CDR2 is YFSETQ. The CDR3 spans 14 residues. The DNA for the CDR3 is TGCGCCAGCAGCTTGGTGGCAGGTGATCAGCCCCAGCATTTT. Translation: CASSLVAGDQPQHF.

This chain connects TRBV24-1 to TRBJ1-6, with 7 bases fitting TRBD1. The CDR3 has 13 amino acids. The V gene's germline CDR1 is KGHDR and CDR2 SFDVKD. Trimming cost V 3 bases and J 10 bases; bases outside gene matches: 2. Here the CDR3 DNA reads TGTGCCACCAGTGATCGACAGGGCTCACCCCTCCACTTT. It codes for CATSDRQGSPLHF.

The J gene is TRBJ2-7, the V gene TRBV10-1; a weak D match, TRBD1 (6 bases). This CDR3 has 14 residues. Germline-derived CDR1 and CDR2 are WNHNN and SYGVQD (reference sequence). The ends were cut back, 6 bases at V and 2 bases at J, with 14 bases in the middle. The CDR3 nucleotides read TGCGCCAGCAGCGGAACAGGGCTACCCTACGAGCAGTACTTC. As protein: CASSGTGLPYEQYF.

This clone occurred a few times. The CDR3 nucleotides are TGTGCCAGCAGTTACCCTACAGGAGCTCACTACGAGCAGTACTTC. This translates into CASSYPTGAHYEQYF. This chain uses TRBV6-6 with TRBJ2-7; D might be TRBD1 (5 bases). Deletions cut 2 bases from V and 3 bases from J, with 14 bases between. The CDR3 contains 15 residues. Germline-derived CDR1 and CDR2 are MNHNY and SVGAGI (reference sequence).